The entry that follows covers one T cell receptor beta chain sequence. These data come from a study of blood T cell repertoires in COVID-19. Study information: There were acute and convalescent COVID-19 samples, and they came from the United States, Italy and Spain. From T cells, B-cell-depleted T cells, or PBMCs came the material, which was cDNA or gDNA.

Original handling: From reference gene primer amplification, estimates of nucleated cell counts were derived. Method: immunoSEQ multiplex PCR; TCRdb's copy keeps in-frame clones and lacks some. V and J calls and clone size are those listed in that table; D and trimming were worked out from the DNA. The sample lists around 50,000 clones, 83% occurring once. The V gene end was trimmed by 2 bases and the J gene end by 0 bases; junction bases not matched to a gene: 2. From germline, CDR1 is SGHRS and CDR2 YFSETQ. The CDR3 sequence is 14 residues long. The chain is built from TRBV5-1 and TRBJ2-7; 7 nucleotides match TRBD2. Sequenced input: peripheral blood. The source of this sequence is a human donor in a cohort sampled during active COVID-19. CDR3 amino acids: CASSFGGSSYEQYF. The CDR3 DNA sequence: TGCGCCAGCAGCTTCGGGGGGTCCTCCTACGAGCAGTACTTC.